Sequencing of this TCR beta chain was carried out in a study of early T cells in non-severe SARS-CoV-2 infection. Whole-study findings and limits: A preference for anti-spike CD8 responses marked VDJdb matching, which missed private and CD4 specificities.

The protocol attached unique molecular identifiers to individual cDNA molecules. TCRdb reprocessed the 5' RACE reads with MiXCR, giving one entry per CDR3 protein. The data hold some 71,000 distinct CDR3 sequences, with 12% observed a single time. Germline V gene lookup returns CDR1 MNHEY and CDR2 SVGAGI. The CDR3 has 15 amino acids. The ends were cut back, 1 base at V and 5 bases at J, with 11 bases in the middle. This clonotype has just a few counts. Its antigen remains unknown. The chain is built from TRBV6-5 and TRBJ2-2; TRBD1 is a possible D gene (6 bases). Specimen: whole blood. The TCR originated in an adult who was a healthcare worker with PCR-confirmed SARS-CoV-2 infection or an uninfected control (not recorded which). CDR3 coding DNA: TGTGCCAGCAGTTACTGGGGGCGATGGACCGGGGAGCTGTTTTTT. Residues: CASSYWGRWTGELFF.